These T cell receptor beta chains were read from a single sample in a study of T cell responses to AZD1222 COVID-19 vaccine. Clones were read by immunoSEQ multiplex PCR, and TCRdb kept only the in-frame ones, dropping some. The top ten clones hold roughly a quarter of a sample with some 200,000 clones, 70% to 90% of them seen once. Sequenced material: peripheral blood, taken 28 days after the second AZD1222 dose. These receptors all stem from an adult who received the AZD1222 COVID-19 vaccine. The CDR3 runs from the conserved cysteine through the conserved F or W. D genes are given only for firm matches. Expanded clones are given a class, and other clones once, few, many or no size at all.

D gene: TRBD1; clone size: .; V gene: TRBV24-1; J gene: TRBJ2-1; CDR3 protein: CATSGDRGSSYNEQFF; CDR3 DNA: TGTGCCACCAGTGGTGACAGGGGCAGCTCCTACAATGAGCAGTTCTTC
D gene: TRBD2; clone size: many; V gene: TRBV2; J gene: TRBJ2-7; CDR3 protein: CASRPGLASYEQYF; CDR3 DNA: TGTGCCAGCAGACCGGGACTAGCCTCCTACGAGCAGTACTTC
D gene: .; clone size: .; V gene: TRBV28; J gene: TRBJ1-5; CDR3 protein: CASSRTPAIWHF; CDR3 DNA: TGTGCCAGCAGCCGTACACCCGCCATCTGGCATTTT
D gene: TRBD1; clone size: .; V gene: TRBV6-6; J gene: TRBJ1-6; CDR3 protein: CASSGQDDSPLHF; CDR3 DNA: TGTGCCAGCAGTGGACAGGATGATTCACCCCTCCACTTT
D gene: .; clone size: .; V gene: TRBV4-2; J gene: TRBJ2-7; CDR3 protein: CASSTRSYEQYF; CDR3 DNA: TGTGCCAGCAGCACTCGCTCCTACGAGCAGTACTTC
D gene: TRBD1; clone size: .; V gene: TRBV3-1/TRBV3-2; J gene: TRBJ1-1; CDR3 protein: CASSPGTGGRGKAFF; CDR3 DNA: TGTGCCAGCAGCCCCGGGACAGGGGGACGGGGAAAGGCTTTCTTT
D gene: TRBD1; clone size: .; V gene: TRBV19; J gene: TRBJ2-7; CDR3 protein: CASGDRAYEQYF; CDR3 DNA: TGTGCCAGTGGGGACAGGGCCTACGAGCAGTACTTC
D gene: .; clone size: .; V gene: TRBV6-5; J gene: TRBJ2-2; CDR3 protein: CASSYSPTSNTGELFF; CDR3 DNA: TGTGCCAGCAGTTACTCGCCGACATCGAACACCGGGGAGCTGTTTTTT
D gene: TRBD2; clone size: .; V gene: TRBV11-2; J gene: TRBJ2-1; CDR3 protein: CASSPSPRSGTSGYHEQFF; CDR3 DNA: TGTGCCAGCAGCCCATCCCCGAGGTCGGGGACTAGCGGGTATCATGAGCAGTTCTTC
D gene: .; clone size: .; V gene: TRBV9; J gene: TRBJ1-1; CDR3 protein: CASSPRSKMADYTEAFF; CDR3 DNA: TGTGCCAGCAGCCCGAGGTCTAAAATGGCGGATTACACTGAAGCTTTCTTT
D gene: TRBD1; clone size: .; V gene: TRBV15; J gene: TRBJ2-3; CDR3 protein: CATSRASGTGAADTQYF; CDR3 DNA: TGTGCCACCAGCAGAGCCTCCGGGACAGGGGCCGCAGATACGCAGTATTTT
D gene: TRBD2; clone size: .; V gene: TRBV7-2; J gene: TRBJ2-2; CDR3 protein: CASSLAAGGTGELFF; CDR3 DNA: TGTGCCAGCAGCTTAGCAGCGGGAGGTACCGGGGAGCTGTTTTTT
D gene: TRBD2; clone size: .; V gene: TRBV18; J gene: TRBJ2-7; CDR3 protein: CASSRNSGSPAYEQYF; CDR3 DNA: TGTGCCAGCTCAAGGAACAGCGGGAGCCCCGCCTACGAGCAGTACTTC
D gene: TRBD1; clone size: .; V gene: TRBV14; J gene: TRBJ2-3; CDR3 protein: CASSPIHRGRVDTQYF; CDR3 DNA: TGTGCCAGCAGCCCGATTCACAGGGGGCGCGTAGATACGCAGTATTTT
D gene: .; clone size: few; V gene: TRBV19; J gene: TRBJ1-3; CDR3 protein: CASTLLPPTVSGNTIYF; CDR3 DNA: TGTGCCAGTACCTTACTCCCCCCGACAGTCTCTGGAAACACCATATATTTT
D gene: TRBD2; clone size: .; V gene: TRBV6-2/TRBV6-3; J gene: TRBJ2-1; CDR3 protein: CASSYRPPLAEIYNEQFF; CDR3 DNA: TGTGCCAGCAGTTACCGCCCCCCACTAGCGGAGATCTACAATGAGCAGTTCTTC
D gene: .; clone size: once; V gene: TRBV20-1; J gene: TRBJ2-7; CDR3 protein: CSALLGSEQYF; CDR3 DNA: TGCAGTGCCCTGCTAGGCTCCGAGCAGTACTTC
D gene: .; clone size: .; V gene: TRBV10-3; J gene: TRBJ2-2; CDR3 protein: CAIRMTDLLVTGELFF; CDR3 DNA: TGTGCCATCAGGATGACCGACCTGCTTGTCACCGGGGAGCTGTTTTTT
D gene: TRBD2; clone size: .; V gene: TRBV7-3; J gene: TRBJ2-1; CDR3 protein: CASSLEGGSFSEQFF; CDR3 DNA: TGTGCCAGCAGCTTAGAGGGAGGGAGCTTCTCTGAGCAGTTCTTC
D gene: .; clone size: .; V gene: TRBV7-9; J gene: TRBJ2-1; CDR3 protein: CASSRLGEEQFF; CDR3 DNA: TGTGCCAGCAGCCGTCTGGGGGAGGAGCAGTTCTTC
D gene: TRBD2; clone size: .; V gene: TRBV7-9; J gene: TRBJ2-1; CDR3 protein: CASSRAGLGNEQFF; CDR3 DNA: TGTGCCAGCAGCCGAGCGGGGTTAGGGAATGAGCAGTTCTTC
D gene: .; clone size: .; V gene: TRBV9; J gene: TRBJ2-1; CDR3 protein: CASSVAAASYNEQFF; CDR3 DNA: TGTGCCAGCAGCGTAGCAGCGGCCTCTTACAATGAGCAGTTCTTC
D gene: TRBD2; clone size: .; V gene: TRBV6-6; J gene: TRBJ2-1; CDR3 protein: CASTRTSGRIYNEQFF; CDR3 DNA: TGTGCCAGCACGCGGACTAGCGGGAGGATCTACAATGAGCAGTTCTTC
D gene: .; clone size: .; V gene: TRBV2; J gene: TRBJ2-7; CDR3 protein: CASSEGGGPTYEQYF; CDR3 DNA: TGTGCCAGCAGTGAAGGTGGCGGCCCGACCTACGAGCAGTACTTC
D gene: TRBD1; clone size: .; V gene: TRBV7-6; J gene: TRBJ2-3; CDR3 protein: CATTLQGVSTDTQYF; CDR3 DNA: TGTGCCACGACCCTTCAGGGGGTAAGCACAGATACGCAGTATTTT
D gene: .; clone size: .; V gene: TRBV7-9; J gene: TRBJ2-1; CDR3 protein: CASSLAASKEQFF; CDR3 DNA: TGTGCCAGCAGCTTAGCGGCTTCGAAGGAGCAGTTCTTC
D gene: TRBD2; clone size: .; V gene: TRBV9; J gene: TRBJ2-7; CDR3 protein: CASSVVLAGGLGEQYF; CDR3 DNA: TGTGCCAGCAGCGTAGTTCTAGCGGGAGGCCTCGGAGAGCAGTACTTC
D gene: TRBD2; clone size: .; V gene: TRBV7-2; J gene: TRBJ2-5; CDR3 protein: CASTEPGRGGTQYF; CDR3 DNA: TGTGCCAGCACCGAACCTGGGAGGGGAGGGACCCAGTACTTC
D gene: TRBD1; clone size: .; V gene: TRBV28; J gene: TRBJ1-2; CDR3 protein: CASIGQGLNYGYTF; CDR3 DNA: TGTGCCAGCATTGGACAGGGCCTTAACTATGGCTACACCTTC
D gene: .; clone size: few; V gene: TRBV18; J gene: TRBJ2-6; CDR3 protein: CASSPLTSSGANVLTF; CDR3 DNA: TGTGCCAGCTCACCCCTAACTAGCTCTGGGGCCAACGTCCTGACTTTC
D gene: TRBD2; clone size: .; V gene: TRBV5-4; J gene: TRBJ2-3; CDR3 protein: CASSLRLAGGPDTQYF; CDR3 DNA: TGTGCCAGCAGCTTACGACTAGCGGGGGGTCCGGATACGCAGTATTTT
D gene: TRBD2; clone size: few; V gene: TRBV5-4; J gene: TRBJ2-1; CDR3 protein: CASSMGLAGMNNEQFF; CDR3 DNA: TGTGCCAGCAGCATGGGACTAGCGGGAATGAACAATGAGCAGTTCTTC
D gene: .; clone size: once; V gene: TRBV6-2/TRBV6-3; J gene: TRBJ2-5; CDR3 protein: CASSYEVQETQYF; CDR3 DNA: TGTGCCAGCAGTTACGAGGTCCAAGAGACCCAGTACTTC
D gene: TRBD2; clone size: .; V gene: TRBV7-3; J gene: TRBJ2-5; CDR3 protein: CASSLYGPSGMSETQYF; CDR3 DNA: TGTGCCAGCAGCTTATATGGGCCTAGCGGGATGTCTGAGACCCAGTACTTC
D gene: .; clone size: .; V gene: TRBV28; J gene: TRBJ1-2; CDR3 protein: CASTEPGRGYTF; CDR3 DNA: TGTGCCAGCACCGAACCGGGACGCGGCTACACCTTC
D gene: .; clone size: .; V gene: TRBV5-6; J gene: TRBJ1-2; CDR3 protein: CASSPTGGLPYGYTF; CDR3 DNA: TGTGCCAGCAGCCCGACAGGCGGGTTGCCCTATGGCTACACCTTC
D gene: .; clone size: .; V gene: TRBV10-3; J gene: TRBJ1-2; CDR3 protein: CAISVPGSNYGYTF; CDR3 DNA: TGTGCCATCAGTGTGCCGGGGTCTAACTATGGCTACACCTTC
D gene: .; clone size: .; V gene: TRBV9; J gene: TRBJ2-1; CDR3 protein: CASSAGTVTEQFF; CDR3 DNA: TGTGCCAGCAGCGCCGGTACAGTGACGGAGCAGTTCTTC
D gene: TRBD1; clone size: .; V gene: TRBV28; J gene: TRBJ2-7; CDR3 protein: CASSFPGQGGGEQYF; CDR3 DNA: TGTGCCAGCAGTTTCCCGGGACAGGGGGGAGGGGAGCAGTACTTC
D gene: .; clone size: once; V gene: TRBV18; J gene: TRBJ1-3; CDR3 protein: CASSPPLPGQSTGNTIYF; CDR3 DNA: TGTGCCAGCTCACCACCACTCCCAGGGCAGTCGACTGGAAACACCATATATTTT
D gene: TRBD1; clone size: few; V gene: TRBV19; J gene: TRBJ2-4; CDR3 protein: CASSIYRDRQTQGIQYF; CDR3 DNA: TGTGCCAGTAGTATATACCGGGACAGACAAACACAGGGCATTCAGTACTTC
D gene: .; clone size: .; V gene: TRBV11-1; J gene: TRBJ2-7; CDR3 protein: CASSTVGVSDYEQYF; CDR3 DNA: TGTGCCAGCAGCACGGTAGGGGTGTCCGACTACGAGCAGTACTTC
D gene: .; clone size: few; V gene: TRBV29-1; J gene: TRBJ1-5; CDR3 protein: CSVRSDKNQPQHF; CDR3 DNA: TGCAGCGTTCGTAGCGACAAAAATCAGCCCCAGCATTTT
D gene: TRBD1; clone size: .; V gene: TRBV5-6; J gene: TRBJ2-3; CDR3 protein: CASSLTGPDIKRQYF; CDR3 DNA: TGTGCCAGCAGCCTGACAGGGCCAGATATAAAGAGGCAGTATTTT
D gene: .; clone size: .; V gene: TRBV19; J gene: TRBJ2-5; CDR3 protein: CASRPGHSQETQYF; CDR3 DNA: TGTGCCAGTAGGCCGGGACATTCCCAAGAGACCCAGTACTTC
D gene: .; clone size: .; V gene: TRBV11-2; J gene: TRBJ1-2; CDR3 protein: CASSLDPRSKGYTF; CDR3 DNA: TGTGCCAGCAGCTTAGACCCACGTAGTAAGGGCTACACCTTC
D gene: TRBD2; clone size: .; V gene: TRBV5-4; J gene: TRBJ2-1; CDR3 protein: CASSSGTSGTEQFF; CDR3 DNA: TGTGCCAGCAGTTCCGGGACTAGCGGGACTGAGCAGTTCTTC
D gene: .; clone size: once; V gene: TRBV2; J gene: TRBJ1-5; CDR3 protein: CASSDTRGAIQPQHF; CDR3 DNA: TGTGCCAGCAGTGATACCCGGGGGGCAATTCAGCCCCAGCATTTT
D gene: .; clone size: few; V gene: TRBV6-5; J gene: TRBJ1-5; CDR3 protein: CASRGGARNQPQHF; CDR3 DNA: TGTGCCAGCCGGGGGGGGGCCCGAAATCAGCCCCAGCATTTT
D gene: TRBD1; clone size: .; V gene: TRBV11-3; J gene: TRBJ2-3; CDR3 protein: CASSLGQDPSDTQYF; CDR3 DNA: TGTGCCAGCAGCTTGGGACAGGATCCGTCCGATACGCAGTATTTT
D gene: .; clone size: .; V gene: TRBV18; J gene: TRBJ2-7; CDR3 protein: CASSLNLDEQYF; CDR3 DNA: TGTGCCAGCTCACTAAATCTCGACGAGCAGTACTTC
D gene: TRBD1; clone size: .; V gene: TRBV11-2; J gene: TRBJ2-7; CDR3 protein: CASSRPTGRNEQYF; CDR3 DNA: TGTGCCAGCAGCCGGCCGACAGGGAGAAACGAGCAGTACTTC
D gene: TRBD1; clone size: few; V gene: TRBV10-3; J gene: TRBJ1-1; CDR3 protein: CAISDDRGHTEAFF; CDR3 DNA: TGTGCCATCAGTGACGACAGGGGACACACTGAAGCTTTCTTT
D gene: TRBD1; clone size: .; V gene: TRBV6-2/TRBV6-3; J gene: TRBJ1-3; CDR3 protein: CASSYGQDSGNTIYF; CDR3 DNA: TGTGCCAGCAGTTACGGACAGGACTCTGGAAACACCATATATTTT
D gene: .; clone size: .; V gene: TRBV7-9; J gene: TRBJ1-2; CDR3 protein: CASSFDRNYGYTF; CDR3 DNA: TGTGCCAGCAGCTTTGACAGGAACTATGGCTACACCTTC
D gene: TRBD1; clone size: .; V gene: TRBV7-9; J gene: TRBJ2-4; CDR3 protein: CASSPDRAHIQYF; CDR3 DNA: TGTGCCAGCAGCCCCGACAGGGCACACATTCAGTACTTC